This T cell receptor (beta chain) stems from a study of CD8 T cells in ankylosing spondylitis (dated by TCRdb to between 2016 and 2019). Describing the broader study: To find TCR variants linked to disease, the study profiled T cell receptor beta repertoires in ankylosing spondylitis patients and healthy donors. The full study cohort comprised about 25 ankylosing spondylitis patients and about a hundred healthy donors. Peripheral blood was sampled, and synovial fluid was additionally collected from ankylosing spondylitis patients. What the work shows at the level of the full study, not this receptor alone: Some of the motif variants had been reported before in the synovial fluid and blood of reactive arthritis patients, a finding that suggests common disease-initiation mechanisms. Blood from ankylosing spondylitis patients appeared to be characterized by a TCR beta motif made up of several highly homologous amino acid variants. The disease-linked clones had a CD8+ phenotype and were found at relatively low frequencies in peripheral blood. Significant enrichment of the disease-linked clones was reported in matched synovial fluid samples from ankylosing spondylitis patients.

In this sample, this clonotype turned up a few times. The clone's antigen remains unknown. No much larger clonotype is one base removed from it; base qualities were not supplied. CDR1 and CDR2, per the germline V gene, are MNHNS and SASEGT. The CDR3, cysteine through phenylalanine, is 13 amino acids long. Solely the CDR3 DNA is kept, with 39 bases framed from the first base. Trimming at the junction amounts to 7 bases on V and 2 bases on J, and the germline ends lie 11 bases apart. The sequencer listed for this sample is Illumina HiSeq 2500. Quantitative 5'-RACE with molecular barcodes was used to prepare TCR beta libraries. Under the source paper's analysis protocol: To identify disease-linked TCR variants, a new computational method was used, one built on a probabilistic model of VDJ rearrangement. TCRdb reanalyzed the raw reads on its own, using fastp at Q25 for trimming and MiXCR for clone calling, and kept in-frame beta chains. Rows with one shared CDR3 protein collapse into an entry with the most common genes and DNA. V and J calls and clone size were set by TCRdb, not the authors. The sample table lists around 540,000 distinct CDR3 sequences, over 9.5% of them with a count of one. Almost 7% of the sample is in the top ten clones.

The rearrangement combines TRBV6-1 with TRBJ1-1; TRBD1 is perhaps the D gene, given 6 matching bases. This TCR derives from a male donor with ankylosing spondylitis. Sequencing used blood, either unsorted or a sorted T cell fraction (not recorded which). Here the CDR3 is given as CASKGVSNTEAFF. The bases are TGTGCCAGCAAGGGGGTAAGCAACACTGAAGCTTTCTTT.